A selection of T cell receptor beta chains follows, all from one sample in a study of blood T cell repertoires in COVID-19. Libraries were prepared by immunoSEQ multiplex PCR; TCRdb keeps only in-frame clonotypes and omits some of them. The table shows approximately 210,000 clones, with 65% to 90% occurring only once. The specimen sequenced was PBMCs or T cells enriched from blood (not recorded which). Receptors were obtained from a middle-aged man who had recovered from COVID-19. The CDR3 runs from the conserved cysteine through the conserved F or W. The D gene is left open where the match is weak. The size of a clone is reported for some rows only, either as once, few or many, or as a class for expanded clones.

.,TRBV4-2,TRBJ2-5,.,CASSMTDETQYF,TGTGCCAGCAGTATGACAGACGAGACCCAGTACTTC
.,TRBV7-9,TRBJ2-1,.,CASSLGQQGTDEQFF,TGTGCCAGCAGCTTAGGGCAACAGGGAACGGATGAGCAGTTCTTC
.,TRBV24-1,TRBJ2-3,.,CATSVSEATDTQYF,TGTGCCACCAGTGTAAGTGAGGCCACAGATACGCAGTATTTT
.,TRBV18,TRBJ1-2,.,CASSPGGGYTF,TGTGCCAGCTCACCGGGAGGTGGCTACACCTTC
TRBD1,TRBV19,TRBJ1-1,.,CASSSQGAAEAFF,TGTGCCAGTAGTAGCCAGGGGGCGGCTGAAGCTTTCTTT
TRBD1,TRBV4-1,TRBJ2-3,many,CASSLTGVNTDTQYF,TGCGCCAGCAGCCTTACAGGGGTAAACACAGATACGCAGTATTTT
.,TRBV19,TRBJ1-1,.,CASSNFQGIGTEAFF,TGTGCCAGTAGTAATTTTCAGGGCATTGGGACTGAAGCTTTCTTT
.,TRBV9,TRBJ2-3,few,CASSVVPGGDTQYF,TGTGCCAGCAGCGTAGTGCCGGGTGGAGATACGCAGTATTTT
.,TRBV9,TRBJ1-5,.,CASSTLELDQPQHF,TGTGCCAGCAGCACATTGGAGTTAGATCAGCCCCAGCATTTT
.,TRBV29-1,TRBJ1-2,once,CSVRTGTGYTF,TGCAGCGTCCGTACAGGGACCGGCTACACCTTC
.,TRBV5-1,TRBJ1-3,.,CASSPKDSSGNTIYF,TGCGCCAGCAGCCCAAAGGACAGCTCTGGAAACACCATATATTTT
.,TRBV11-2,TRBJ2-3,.,CASSLNWGADTQYF,TGTGCCAGCAGCTTAAATTGGGGCGCAGATACGCAGTATTTT
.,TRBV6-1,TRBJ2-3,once,CASSEAVLTPTDTQYF,TGTGCCAGCAGTGAAGCCGTTCTAACCCCAACAGATACGCAGTATTTT
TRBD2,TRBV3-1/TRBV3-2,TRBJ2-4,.,CASRTSGSVKNIQYF,TGTGCCAGCAGGACTAGCGGGAGTGTCAAAAACATTCAGTACTTC
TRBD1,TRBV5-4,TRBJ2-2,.,CASSPDRLNTGELFF,TGTGCCAGCAGCCCGGACAGGTTGAACACCGGGGAGCTGTTTTTT
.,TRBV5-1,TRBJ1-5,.,CASSLYSGNQPQHF,TGCGCCAGCAGCTTGTATTCGGGCAATCAGCCCCAGCATTTT
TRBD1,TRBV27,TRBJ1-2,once,CASSLMGQGAVGYGYTF,TGTGCCAGCAGTTTAATGGGACAGGGGGCGGTTGGCTATGGCTACACCTTC
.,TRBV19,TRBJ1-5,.,CASSIVHRANQPQHF,TGTGCCAGTAGTATAGTACACAGGGCTAATCAGCCCCAGCATTTT
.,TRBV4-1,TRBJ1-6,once,CASSQGRGQSSYNSPLHF,TGCGCCAGCAGCCAAGGAAGAGGACAGTCCTCCTATAATTCACCCCTCCACTTT
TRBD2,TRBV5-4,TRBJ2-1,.,CASQMTSGSDNEQFF,TGTGCCAGCCAGATGACTAGCGGGAGTGACAATGAGCAGTTCTTC
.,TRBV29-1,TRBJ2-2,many,CSVTEFRIGGNTGELFF,TGCAGCGTCACAGAATTCAGGATCGGGGGGAACACCGGGGAGCTGTTTTTT
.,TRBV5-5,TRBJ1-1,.,CASRLTGGTEAFF,TGTGCCAGCAGACTTACAGGAGGGACTGAAGCTTTCTTT
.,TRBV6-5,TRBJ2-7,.,CASSPVSGIEQYF,TGTGCCAGCAGTCCGGTCTCAGGGATCGAGCAGTACTTC
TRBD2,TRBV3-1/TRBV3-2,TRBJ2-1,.,CASSRASGSINEQFF,TGTGCCAGCAGCCGGGCTAGCGGGAGTATCAATGAGCAGTTCTTC
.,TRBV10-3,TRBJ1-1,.,CAISEVQDTEAFF,TGTGCCATCAGTGAGGTGCAGGACACTGAAGCTTTCTTT
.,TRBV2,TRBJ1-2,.,CASGQGSNYGYTF,TGTGCCAGTGGGCAGGGATCCAACTATGGCTACACCTTC
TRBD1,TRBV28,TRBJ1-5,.,CASNRGTGPNQPQHF,TGTGCCAGTAACCGAGGGACAGGGCCCAATCAGCCCCAGCATTTT
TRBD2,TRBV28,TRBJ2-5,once,CASSSGTSGYQETQYF,TGTGCCAGCAGTTCCGGGACTAGCGGATACCAAGAGACCCAGTACTTC
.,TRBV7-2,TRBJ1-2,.,CASSLALGLYGYTF,TGTGCCAGCAGCTTAGCCTTGGGGCTCTATGGCTACACCTTC
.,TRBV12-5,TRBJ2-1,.,CASGLVPNSNEQFF,TGTGCTAGTGGTTTGGTACCTAACAGCAATGAGCAGTTCTTC
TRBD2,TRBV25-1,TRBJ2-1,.,CASSDAGDRNEQFF,TGTGCCAGCAGTGACGCGGGAGATCGAAATGAGCAGTTCTTC
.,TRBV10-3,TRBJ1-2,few,CATTQGRAYGYTF,TGTGCCACGACCCAGGGTCGAGCCTATGGCTACACCTTC
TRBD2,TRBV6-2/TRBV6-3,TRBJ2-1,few,CASSSSRTSGPYNEQFF,TGTGCCAGCAGTTCGAGCCGGACTAGCGGGCCCTACAATGAGCAGTTCTTC
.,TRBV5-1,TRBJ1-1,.,CASSFTGMGTEAFF,TGCGCCAGCAGCTTTACAGGGATGGGCACTGAAGCTTTCTTT
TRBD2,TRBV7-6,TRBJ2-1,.,CASSPSGSGSYNEQFF,TGTGCCAGCAGCCCGAGCGGGAGCGGCTCCTACAATGAGCAGTTCTTC
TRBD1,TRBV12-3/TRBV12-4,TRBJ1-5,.,CASSLTGEQPQHF,TGTGCCAGCAGTTTAACAGGGGAGCAGCCCCAGCATTTT
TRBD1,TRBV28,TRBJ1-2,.,CASSPPWTGGADGYTF,TGTGCCAGCAGCCCACCCTGGACAGGGGGCGCGGATGGCTACACCTTC
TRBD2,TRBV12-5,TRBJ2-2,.,CASGLVFGEGTSGRNITGELFF,TGTGCTAGTGGTTTGGTATTTGGGGAGGGGACTAGCGGGAGGAACATCACCGGGGAGCTGTTTTTT
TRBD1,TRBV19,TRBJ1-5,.,CASSIGTGGYQPQHF,TGTGCCAGTAGTATAGGGACAGGGGGCTATCAGCCCCAGCATTTT
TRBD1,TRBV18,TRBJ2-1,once,CASSPGRDRGRPSYNEQFF,TGTGCCAGCTCACCAGGAAGGGACAGGGGGCGACCCTCCTACAATGAGCAGTTCTTC
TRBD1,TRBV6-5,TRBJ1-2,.,CASRRTGGARIGYTF,TGTGCCAGCAGGCGGACAGGGGGGGCGAGGATTGGCTACACCTTC
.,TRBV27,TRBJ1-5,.,CASSEDGGNQPQHF,TGTGCCAGCAGTGAGGATGGTGGCAATCAGCCCCAGCATTTT
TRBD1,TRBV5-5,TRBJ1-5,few,CASSFSGTGGYSNQPQHF,TGTGCCAGCAGCTTTTCCGGGACAGGGGGGTATAGCAATCAGCCCCAGCATTTT
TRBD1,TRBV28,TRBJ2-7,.,CASSFYGDSLTYEQYF,TGTGCCAGCAGTTTCTATGGGGACAGCCTAACCTACGAGCAGTACTTC
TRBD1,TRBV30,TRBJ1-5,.,CAWGQEGNQPQHF,TGTGCCTGGGGACAGGAAGGCAATCAGCCCCAGCATTTT
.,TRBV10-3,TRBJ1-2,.,CAISVDGGGAGGYTF,TGTGCCATCAGTGTTGACGGTGGGGGGGCCGGAGGCTACACCTTC
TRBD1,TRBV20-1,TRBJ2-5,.,CSASRGPVGETQYF,TGCAGTGCTAGTAGGGGGCCCGTGGGAGAGACCCAGTACTTC
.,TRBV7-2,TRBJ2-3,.,CASSLGHGYTDTQYF,TGTGCCAGCAGCTTAGGCCACGGTTACACAGATACGCAGTATTTT
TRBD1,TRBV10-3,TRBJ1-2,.,CAISGSGQGASGYTF,TGTGCCATCAGCGGTTCGGGACAGGGGGCGTCCGGCTACACCTTC
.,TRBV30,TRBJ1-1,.,CAWSANLRGSTEAFF,TGTGCCTGGAGTGCTAACCTAAGGGGGAGCACTGAAGCTTTCTTT
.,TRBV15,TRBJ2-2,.,CATSREPEGVNTGELFF,TGTGCCACCAGCAGAGAACCAGAAGGGGTAAACACCGGGGAGCTGTTTTTT
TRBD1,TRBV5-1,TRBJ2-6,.,CASSLALQGGANVLTF,TGCGCCAGCAGCTTGGCCCTACAGGGGGGGGCCAACGTCCTGACTTTC
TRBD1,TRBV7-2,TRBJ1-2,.,CASSQGGTGVSGYTF,TGTGCCAGCAGCCAAGGCGGTACAGGGGTAAGCGGCTACACCTTC
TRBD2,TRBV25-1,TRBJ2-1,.,CASSASGRVSGEQFF,TGTGCCAGCAGTGCTAGCGGGAGGGTGTCTGGTGAGCAGTTCTTC
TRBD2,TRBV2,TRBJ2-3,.,CASSRESTSTDTQYF,TGTGCCAGCTCGCGGGAGTCAACTAGCACAGATACGCAGTATTTT
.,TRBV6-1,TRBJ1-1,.,CASSEAPRVNTEAFF,TGTGCCAGCAGTGAAGCGCCCAGGGTGAACACTGAAGCTTTCTTT
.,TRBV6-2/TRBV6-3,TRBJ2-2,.,CASSYIQGNTGELFF,TGTGCCAGCAGTTACATACAGGGGAACACCGGGGAGCTGTTTTTT
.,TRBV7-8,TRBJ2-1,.,CASSFLTGYNEQFF,TGTGCCAGCAGCTTTTTGACAGGCTACAATGAGCAGTTCTTC
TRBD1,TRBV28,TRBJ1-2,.,CASSTRTGGNYGYTF,TGTGCCAGCAGTACGCGGACAGGGGGCAACTATGGCTACACCTTC
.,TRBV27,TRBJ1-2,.,CASSLTYDSVYGYTF,TGTGCCAGCAGTCTCACCTACGACAGCGTCTATGGCTACACCTTC